This T cell receptor (beta chain) was profiled in a study of TIL therapy for anti-PD-1-resistant metastatic lung cancer. The wider study: Tumors had a median PD-L1 proportion score of around 6%.

Comment on this clone: The antigen remains unidentified.

Notes on the study in general: TIL cultures after expansion showed higher clonality and lower diversity than baseline tumor (median 6% vs 31%). Many TIL product clones were absent from baseline tumor, suggesting clonal contraction.

Time point indicated: pre-treatment sample, taken before nivolumab and TIL therapy. The tumor samples were excised metastases, mostly pleural nodules or supraclavicular lymph nodes. With 5 bases clipped from V and 3 bases from J, the junction kept 7 bases outside the gene matches. CDR1 LNHDA and CDR2 SQIVND come from the germline V gene (reference sequence). The CDR3 covers 14 residues. The immunoSEQ assay was v3. Method: immunoSEQ multiplex PCR; TCRdb's copy keeps in-frame clones and lacks some. The table lists more than 90,000 clones, under 70% of them singletons. This chain uses TRBV19 with TRBJ2-7, with TRBD1 matching 7 bases. The sequenced sample was tumor tissue, obtained at baseline. The TCR was taken from a person aged 25 to 80 with non-small cell lung cancer. The CDR3 DNA sequence: TGTGCCAGTAGTCGGACAGGTTTTTTCTACGAGCAGTACTTC. Translation: CASSRTGFFYEQYF. Full variable domain (outside the CDR3, taken from reference TRBV19 and TRBJ2-7): DGGITQSPKYLFRKEGQNVTLSCEQNLNHDAMYWYRQDPGQGLRLIYYSQIVNDFQKGDIAEGYSVSREKKESFPLTVTSAQKNPTAFYLCASSRTGFFYEQYFGPGTRLTVT.